A single sample is the source of the 15 T cell receptor beta chains below, sequenced in a study of blood T cell repertoires in COVID-19. Only in-frame clones appear in the TCRdb table, and some are missing; sequencing was by immunoSEQ multiplex PCR. Here the sample spans roughly 500,000 clones, roughly nine tenths being singletons. The sequencing sample was made of peripheral blood. The receptors stem from a young man with COVID-19, enrolled during active disease.

V is TRBV19 and J is TRBJ2-7; D is perhaps TRBD2 (5 bases). There are 14 residues in the CDR3. Germline V gene data show CDR1 as LNHDA and CDR2 as SQIVND (reference sequence). V lost 4 bases to trimming and J lost 6 bases, with 16 bases between them. The CDR3: CASSSSGIGVEQYF. In nucleotides, the CDR3 is TGTGCCAGTAGTAGTTCCGGGATCGGGGTCGAGCAGTACTTC.

The rearrangement links TRBV7-2 to TRBJ1-2, with a possible D match to TRBD1 (5 bases). The CDR3 runs to 14 residues. The ends were cut back, 5 bases at V and 7 bases at J, with 17 bases in the middle. Per germline, CDR1 SGHTA and CDR2 FQGNSA. This chain's CDR3 is CASSPRQSRSGYTF. Here the CDR3 DNA reads TGTGCCAGCAGCCCCCGACAGAGCCGTTCTGGCTACACCTTC.

The gene calls are TRBV27 and TRBJ2-3; D is uncertain. CDR1 is MNHEY, CDR2 SMNVEV, per germline (reference sequence). The CDR3 is 18 residues long. The ends were cut back, 3 bases at V and 1 base at J, with 20 bases in the middle. Here the CDR3 reads CASSLVSGFKMGTDTQYF. CDR3 nucleotide sequence: TGTGCCAGCAGTTTGGTGTCCGGGTTTAAGATGGGCACAGATACGCAGTATTTT.

The chain is built from TRBV19 and TRBJ1-5; no reliable D call. V was shortened by 2 bases and J by 2 bases, with 7 bases between the two germline ends. Germline V gives CDR1 LNHDA, CDR2 SQIVND (reference sequence). The length of the CDR3 is 14 residues. CDR3: CASSISERNQPQHF. The CDR3, as DNA: TGTGCCAGTAGTATATCAGAACGCAATCAGCCCCAGCATTTT.

The J gene is TRBJ2-7, the V gene TRBV6-2 or TRBV6-3; 8 bases map to TRBD1. Trimming cost V 4 bases and J 2 bases; bases outside gene matches: 10. This CDR3 comprises 16 residues. CDR1 MNHEY and CDR2 SVGEGT come from the germline V gene. The CDR3 region has the DNA TGTGCCAGCAGTTTAACCGGGACAGGAAACCCCTACGAGCAGTACTTC. Residues: CASSLTGTGNPYEQYF.

Written as DNA, the CDR3 is TGTGCCAGCAGCTACATCGGGCTGGACGGGGGGGAGCAGTACTTC. It codes for CASSYIGLDGGEQYF. The rearrangement links TRBV5-6 to TRBJ2-7; 7 bases align to TRBD2. Germline loops: CDR1 SGHDT, CDR2 YYEEEE. V shed 3 bases, J shed 7 bases, and the junction held 13 bases outside the gene matches. The CDR3 has 15 residues.

V gene TRBV30 combines with J gene TRBJ2-5, with D tentatively TRBD2 (6 bases). Germline V gives CDR1 GTSNPN, CDR2 SVGIG (reference sequence). Trimming took 4 bases from V and 2 from J, leaving 14 bases between them. The CDR3 spans 14 residues. The CDR3 coding sequence is TGTGCCTGGATAAGCGTGGGGGGACAAGAGACCCAGTACTTC. Its translation is CAWISVGGQETQYF.

V gene TRBV19 combines with J gene TRBJ2-1; no clear D gene. V lost 5 bases and J lost 7, with 12 bases in between. Per germline, CDR1 LNHDA and CDR2 SQIVND (reference sequence). The CDR3 totals 13 residues. The CDR3 protein is CASSRILGNEQFF. CDR3 nucleotide sequence: TGTGCCAGTAGTCGTATTCTCGGGAATGAGCAGTTCTTC. The full variable domain, rest sourced from reference TRBV19 and TRBJ2-1, is DGGITQSPKYLFRKEGQNVTLSCEQNLNHDAMYWYRQDPGQGLRLIYYSQIVNDFQKGDIAEGYSVSREKKESFPLTVTSAQKNPTAFYLCASSRILGNEQFFGPGTRLTVL.

The J gene is TRBJ2-3, the V gene TRBV10-1; possibly TRBD2 for D (5 bases). The CDR3 length is 13 residues. Germline values: CDR1 WNHNN, CDR2 SYGVQD (reference sequence). V lost 0 bases and J 6 bases, leaving 7 bases between the germline ends. The CDR3 DNA follows: TGCGCCAGCAGTGAGTCGGGAGTGGATACGCAGTATTTT. It translates to CASSESGVDTQYF.

The V and J genes are TRBV10-3 and TRBJ2-7; D is unresolved. CDR1 and CDR2 from the germline V gene are ENHRY and SYGVKD. CDR3 size: 14 residues. Trimming shortened V by 7 bases and J by 0 bases, and 13 bases separated the two germline ends. The CDR3 DNA reads as TGTGCCATCAAATCCGAGATCCTCTCCTACGAGCAGTACTTC. It yields the protein CAIKSEILSYEQYF.

The genes are TRBV5-1 and TRBJ2-5; TRBD2 matches at 10 bases. The CDR3 has 20 residues. Trimming took 0 bases from V and 2 from J; bases not matched to a gene: 16. The germline gives CDR1 SGHRS, CDR2 YFSETQ. The CDR3 DNA follows: TGCGCCAGCAGCTTGGCTTTTTCGGCTAGCGGGAGTTCGGGGCAAGAGACCCAGTACTTC. Translation: CASSLAFSASGSSGQETQYF.

The chain joins TRBV2 to TRBJ1-5, with D possibly TRBD1 on 5 matching bases. This CDR3 region has 14 residues. CDR1 and CDR2 from the germline V gene are SNHLY and FYNNEI. Trimming removed 6 bases from V and 3 bases from J, with 12 bases in between. The CDR3 sequence is CASRRGSFNQPQHF. The CDR3 DNA reads TGTGCCAGCAGGCGGGGCAGTTTCAATCAGCCCCAGCATTTT.

The chain joins TRBV27 to TRBJ2-7; TRBD2 agrees at 7 bases. V dropped 5 bases and J dropped 4; count of bases not matched to a gene: 5. This CDR3 has 13 residues. In germline, CDR1 is MNHEY, CDR2 SMNVEV (reference sequence). CDR3 coding DNA: TGTGCCAGCAGTGGGCAGGGAGGGTACGAGCAGTACTTC. Amino acid sequence: CASSGQGGYEQYF.

This chain uses TRBV18 with TRBJ2-1, with 7 bases that match TRBD1. Trimming removed 6 bases from V and 6 bases from J; junction bases left unmatched: 2. In germline, CDR1 is KGHSH, CDR2 LQKENI. This CDR3 region has 12 residues. CDR3 nucleotides: TGTGCCAGCTCCCGACAGGGCAATGAGCAGTTCTTC. This codes for CASSRQGNEQFF. The complete variable domain, with remaining parts taken from reference TRBV18 and TRBJ2-1, reads NAGVMQNPRHLVRRRGQEARLRCSPMKGHSHVYWYRQLPEEGLKFMVYLQKENIIDESGMPKERFSAEFPKEGPSILRIQQVVRGDSAAYFCASSRQGNEQFFGPGTRLTVL.

The CDR3 here is CSVLGQTNTEAFF. DNA for the CDR3: TGCAGCGTTCTTGGACAGACGAACACTGAAGCTTTCTTT. The J gene is TRBJ1-1, the V gene TRBV29-1; possible D gene TRBD1, 6 bases. The CDR3 has 13 amino acids. Looked up from germline, CDR1 is SQVTM and CDR2 is ANQGSEA. V was pared by 5 bases and J by 1 base, with 11 bases between.